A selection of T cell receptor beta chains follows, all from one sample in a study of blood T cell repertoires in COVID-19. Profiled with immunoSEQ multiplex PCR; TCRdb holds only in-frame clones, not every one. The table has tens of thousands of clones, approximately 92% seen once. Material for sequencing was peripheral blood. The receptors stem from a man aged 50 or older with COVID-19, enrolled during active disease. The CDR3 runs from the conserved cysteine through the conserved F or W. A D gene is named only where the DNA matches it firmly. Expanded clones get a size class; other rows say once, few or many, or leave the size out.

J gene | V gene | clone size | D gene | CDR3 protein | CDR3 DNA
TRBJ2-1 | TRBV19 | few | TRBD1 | CASSSDRGPYNEQFF | TGTGCCAGTAGTAGTGACAGGGGACCCTACAATGAGCAGTTCTTC
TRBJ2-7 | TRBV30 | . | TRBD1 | CAWSAKGQNYYEQYF | TGTGCCTGGAGTGCCAAGGGACAGAACTACTACGAGCAGTACTTC
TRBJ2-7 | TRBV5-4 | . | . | CASSLKGKYEQYF | TGTGCCAGCAGCTTGAAGGGGAAATACGAGCAGTACTTC
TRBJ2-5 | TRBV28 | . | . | CASSLGPLREETQYF | TGTGCCAGCAGTTTAGGGCCGTTAAGGGAGGAGACCCAGTACTTC
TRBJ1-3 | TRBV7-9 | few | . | CASSPLGDTIYF | TGTGCCAGCAGCCCCCTAGGCGACACCATATATTTT
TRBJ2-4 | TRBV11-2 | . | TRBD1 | CASSPRTGLAKNIQYF | TGTGCCAGCAGCCCTAGGACAGGCCTAGCCAAAAACATTCAGTACTTC
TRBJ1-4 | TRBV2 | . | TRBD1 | CASNRGPSEKLFF | TGTGCCAGCAACAGGGGGCCGAGTGAAAAACTGTTTTTT
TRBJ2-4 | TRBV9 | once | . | CASTPGPLGLNIQYF | TGTGCCAGCACTCCAGGGCCTCTCGGCCTAAACATTCAGTACTTC
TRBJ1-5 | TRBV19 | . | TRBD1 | CASNDRGGNQPQHF | TGTGCCAGTAACGACAGGGGTGGCAATCAGCCCCAGCATTTT
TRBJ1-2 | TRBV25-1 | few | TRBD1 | CASRAGTGGYRGGYTF | TGTGCCAGCAGGGCCGGGACAGGGGGCTACAGGGGTGGCTACACCTTC
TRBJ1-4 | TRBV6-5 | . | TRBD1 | CASSSWTGAAKLFF | TGTGCCAGCAGTTCGTGGACAGGGGCGGCAAAACTGTTTTTT
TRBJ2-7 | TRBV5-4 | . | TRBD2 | CASRDKASGAYEQYF | TGTGCCAGCAGGGATAAGGCTAGCGGAGCCTACGAGCAGTACTTC
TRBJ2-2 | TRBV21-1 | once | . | CASSKDGTPYTGELFF | TGTGCCAGCAGCAAAGACGGGACACCCTACACCGGGGAGCTGTTTTTT
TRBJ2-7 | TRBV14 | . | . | CASSPRGRGIHEQYF | TGTGCCAGCAGCCCGCGGGGCCGGGGAATCCACGAGCAGTACTTC
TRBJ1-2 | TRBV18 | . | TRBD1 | CASSPQRRGGDGYTF | TGTGCCAGCTCACCCCAGCGTCGAGGGGGCGATGGCTACACCTTC
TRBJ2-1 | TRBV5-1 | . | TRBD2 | CASSSLAGEGNEQFF | TGCGCCAGCAGCTCCCTAGCGGGAGAAGGCAATGAGCAGTTCTTC
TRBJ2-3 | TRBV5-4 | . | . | CASSLVTGSTDTQYF | TGTGCCAGCAGCTTGGTTACAGGGAGCACAGATACGCAGTATTTT
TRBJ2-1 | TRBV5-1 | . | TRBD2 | CASSLEAGVHNEQFF | TGCGCCAGCAGCTTGGAAGCGGGAGTCCACAATGAGCAGTTCTTC
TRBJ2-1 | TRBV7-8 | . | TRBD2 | CASSLVSGRAWDEQFF | TGTGCCAGCAGCCTCGTTAGCGGGAGGGCCTGGGATGAGCAGTTCTTC
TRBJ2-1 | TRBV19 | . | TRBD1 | CASSTQGKNEQFF | TGTGCCAGTAGTACACAGGGGAAGAATGAGCAGTTCTTC
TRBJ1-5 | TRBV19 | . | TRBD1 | CASSTDRGSGNQPQHF | TGTGCCAGTAGTACAGACAGGGGTTCGGGCAATCAGCCCCAGCATTTT
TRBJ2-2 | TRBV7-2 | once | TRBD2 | CASSLILAGTGELFF | TGTGCCAGCAGCTTAATACTAGCGGGCACCGGGGAGCTGTTTTTT
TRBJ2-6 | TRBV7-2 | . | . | CASSLAVSSGANVLTF | TGTGCCAGCAGCTTAGCGGTCAGCTCTGGGGCCAACGTCCTGACTTTC
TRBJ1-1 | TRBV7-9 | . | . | CASSFRRADTEAFF | TGTGCCAGCAGCTTCCGCAGGGCTGACACTGAAGCTTTCTTT
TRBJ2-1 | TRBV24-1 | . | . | CATSDLLQGYNEQFF | TGTGCCACCAGTGATTTACTCCAGGGCTACAATGAGCAGTTCTTC
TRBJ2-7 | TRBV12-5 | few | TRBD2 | CASEDGGSYEQYF | TGTGCTAGTGAAGATGGCGGGAGCTACGAGCAGTACTTC
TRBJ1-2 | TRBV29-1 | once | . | CSVDGRVNYGYTF | TGCAGCGTTGATGGCAGGGTTAACTATGGCTACACCTTC
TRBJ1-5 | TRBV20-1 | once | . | CSASTPMSNQPQHF | TGCAGTGCTAGTACACCCATGAGCAATCAGCCCCAGCATTTT
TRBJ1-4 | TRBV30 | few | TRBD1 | CAWSVDRGEKLFF | TGTGCCTGGAGTGTGGACAGGGGTGAAAAACTGTTTTTT
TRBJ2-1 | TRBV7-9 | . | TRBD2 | CAWGAGDEQFF | TGTGCCTGGGGAGCGGGAGATGAGCAGTTCTTC
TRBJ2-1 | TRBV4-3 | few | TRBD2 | CASSQLHGTSQFF | TGCGCCAGCAGCCAACTTCACGGGACTAGTCAATTCTTC
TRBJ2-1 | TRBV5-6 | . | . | CASSPESASSYNEQFF | TGTGCCAGCAGCCCGGAAAGCGCCAGCTCCTACAATGAGCAGTTCTTC
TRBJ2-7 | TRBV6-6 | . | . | CASRPGANSYEQYF | TGTGCCAGCAGGCCAGGGGCTAACTCCTACGAGCAGTACTTC
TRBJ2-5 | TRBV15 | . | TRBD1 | CATSRGDRVRGETQYF | TGTGCCACCAGCAGAGGAGACAGGGTTCGAGGAGAGACCCAGTACTTC
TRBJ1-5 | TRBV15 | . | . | CATSLPGTVEPQHF | TGTGCCACCAGCCTGCCAGGTACAGTAGAGCCCCAGCATTTT
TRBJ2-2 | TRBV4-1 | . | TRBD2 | CASREREVSTGELFF | TGCGCCAGCAGAGAGCGGGAGGTGAGCACCGGGGAGCTGTTTTTT
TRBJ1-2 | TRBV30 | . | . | CAWSPVYYGYTF | TGTGCCTGGAGCCCGGTTTACTATGGCTACACCTTC
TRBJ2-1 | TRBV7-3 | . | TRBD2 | CASSSTSGRAEQFF | TGTGCCAGCAGCTCGACTAGCGGGAGGGCAGAGCAGTTCTTC
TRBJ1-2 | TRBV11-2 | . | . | CASSAGTGVSYGYTF | TGTGCCAGCAGCGCGGGGACTGGAGTGTCATATGGCTACACCTTC
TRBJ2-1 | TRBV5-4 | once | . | CASSLISGRDYNEQFF | TGTGCCAGCAGCTTAATCAGCGGAAGAGACTACAATGAGCAGTTCTTC
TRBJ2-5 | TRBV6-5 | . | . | CASSFQVGETQYF | TGTGCCAGCAGTTTTCAGGTTGGGGAGACCCAGTACTTC
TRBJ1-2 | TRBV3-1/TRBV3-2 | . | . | CASSLGGGNYGYTF | TGTGCCAGCTCCCTAGGGGGGGGGAACTATGGCTACACCTTC
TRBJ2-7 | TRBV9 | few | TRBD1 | CASSPTGQGAGEQYF | TGTGCCAGCAGCCCCACCGGACAGGGGGCGGGCGAGCAGTACTTC
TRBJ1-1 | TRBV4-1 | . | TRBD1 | CASSPGGLNTEAFF | TGCGCCAGCAGCCCAGGGGGATTGAACACTGAAGCTTTCTTT
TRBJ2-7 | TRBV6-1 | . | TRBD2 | CASSVVLAGTLYEQYF | TGTGCCAGCAGTGTCGTACTAGCGGGAACCCTCTACGAGCAGTACTTC
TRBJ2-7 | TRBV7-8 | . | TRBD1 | CASSLDWGQGYEQYF | TGTGCCAGCAGCTTAGATTGGGGACAGGGCTACGAGCAGTACTTC
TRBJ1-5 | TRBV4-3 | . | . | CASSQGRLSNQPQHF | TGCGCCAGCAGCCAAGGGAGACTTAGCAATCAGCCCCAGCATTTT
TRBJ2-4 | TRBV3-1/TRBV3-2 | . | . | CASSQGGTRPTKNIQYF | TGTGCCAGCAGCCAGGGGGGTACGAGACCGACAAAAAACATTCAGTACTTC
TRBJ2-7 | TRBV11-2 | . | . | CASSLALVSEQYF | TGTGCCAGCAGCTTAGCGCTAGTCTCCGAGCAGTACTTC